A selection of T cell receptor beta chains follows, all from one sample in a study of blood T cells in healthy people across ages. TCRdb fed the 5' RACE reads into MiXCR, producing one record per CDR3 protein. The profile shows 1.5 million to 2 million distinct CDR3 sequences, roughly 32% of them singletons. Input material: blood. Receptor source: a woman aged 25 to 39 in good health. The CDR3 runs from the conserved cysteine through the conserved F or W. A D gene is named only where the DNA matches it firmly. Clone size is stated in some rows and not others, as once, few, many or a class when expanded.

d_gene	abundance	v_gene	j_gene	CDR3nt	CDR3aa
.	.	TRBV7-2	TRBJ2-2	TGTGCCAGCAGCCCCCCGGGGGCGGGACGTGGGGAGCTGTTTTTT	CASSPPGAGRGELFF
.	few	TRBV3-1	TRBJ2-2	TGTGCCAGCAGCCAAGATAGGTCCATCGGGGCTGACACCGGGGAGCTGTTTTTT	CASSQDRSIGADTGELFF
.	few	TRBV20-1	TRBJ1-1	TGCAGTGCTTCCTGGGGGACGGTAAACACTGAAGCTTTCTTT	CSASWGTVNTEAFF
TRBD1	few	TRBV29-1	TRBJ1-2	TGCAGCGTTGGCCCAGGGGGGGGGCACTATGGCTACACCTTC	CSVGPGGGHYGYTF
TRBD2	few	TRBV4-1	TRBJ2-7	TGCGCCAGCAGCCTTGCTAGCGGGAGTGGGAACGAGCAGTACTTC	CASSLASGSGNEQYF
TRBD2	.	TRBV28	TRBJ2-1	TGTGCCAGCAGTTCCCCAGGACTAGCGGGTGACAATGAGCAGTTCTTC	CASSSPGLAGDNEQFF
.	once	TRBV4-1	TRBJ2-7	TGCGCCAGCAGCCCAAGTAGCGGCTCCTACAAGCAGTACTTC	CASSPSSGSYKQYF
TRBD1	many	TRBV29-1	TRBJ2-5	TGCAGCGTTGCGTCCGGGACAGGGTCCGATGAGACCCAGTACTTC	CSVASGTGSDETQYF
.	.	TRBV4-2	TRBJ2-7	TGTGCCAGCAGCCAAGGCGGCGCTGCTTACGGGCAGTACTTC	CASSQGGAAYGQYF
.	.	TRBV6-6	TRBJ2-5	TGTGCCGGCAGTCTTCTCATGGGCAGGACCTTGGAGACCCAGTACTTC	CAGSLLMGRTLETQYF
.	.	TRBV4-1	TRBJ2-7	TGCGCCAGCAGCCAGCCTGGAGGATCAAGCTACGAGCAGTACTTC	CASSQPGGSSYEQYF
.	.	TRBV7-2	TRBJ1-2	TGTGCCAGCAGCCGGACAGCTTCTAACTATGGCTACACCTTC	CASSRTASNYGYTF
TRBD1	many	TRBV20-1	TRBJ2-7	TGCAGTGCTAGCTTCCCGGGACAGGGCTACGAGCAGTACTTC	CSASFPGQGYEQYF
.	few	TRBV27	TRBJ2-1	TGTGCCAGCAGAGGACCCCATGTCAGCTCCTACAATGAGCAGTTCTTC	CASRGPHVSSYNEQFF
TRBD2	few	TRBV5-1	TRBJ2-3	TGCGCCAGCAGCTCGAAAAGGACTAGCGGGGGGGAAGATACGCAGTATTTT	CASSSKRTSGGEDTQYF
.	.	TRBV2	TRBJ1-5	TGTGCCAGCAGTCAGGGAAGCTTGAGCAATCAGCCCCAGCATTTT	CASSQGSLSNQPQHF
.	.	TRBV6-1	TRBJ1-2	TGTGCCAGCAGTGACAGCTGCTATGGCTACACCTTC	CASSDSCYGYTF
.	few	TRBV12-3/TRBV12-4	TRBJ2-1	TGTGCCAGCAGTCCCTCAGCGGCCTCCAGCGCTGCCTACAATGAGCAGTTCTTC	CASSPSAASSAAYNEQFF
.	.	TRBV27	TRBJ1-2	TGTGTCAGCAGCTCCCCTCCTCACTATGGCTACACCTTC	CVSSSPPHYGYTF
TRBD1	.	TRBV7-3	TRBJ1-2	TGTGCCAGCAGCTCCGGGACAGGGGCTTTTGGCTACACCTTC	CASSSGTGAFGYTF
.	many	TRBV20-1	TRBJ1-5	TGCAGTGCTAAAAGGGACTTCAGCAATCAGCCCCAGCATTTT	CSAKRDFSNQPQHF
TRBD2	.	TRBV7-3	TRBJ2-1	TGTGCCAGCAGCACCGATAGCGGGAGCTCCTACAATGAGCAGTTCTTC	CASSTDSGSSYNEQFF
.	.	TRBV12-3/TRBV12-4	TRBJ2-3	TGTACCAGCAGTTTAAGGGGCCTAGGGGGCACAGATACGCAGTATTTT	CTSSLRGLGGTDTQYF
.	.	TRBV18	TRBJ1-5	TGTGCTAGCTCACCGCTGCCAGATCAGCCCCAGCATTTT	CASSPLPDQPQHF
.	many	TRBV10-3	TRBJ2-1	TGTGCCATCAGTGAGTCGGTGGACCCGCCCTACAATGAGCAGTTCTTC	CAISESVDPPYNEQFF
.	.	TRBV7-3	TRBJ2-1	TGTGCCAGCAGCTTAGATGGGATTATCTACAATGAGCAGTTCTTC	CASSLDGIIYNEQFF
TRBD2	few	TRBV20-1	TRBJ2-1	TGCAGTGCTAGAGATGCAGCTAGCGGGGGGCCAGGGGAGCAGTTCTTC	CSARDAASGGPGEQFF
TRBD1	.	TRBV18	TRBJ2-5	TGTGCCAGCTCACTACAGGGGAACCAAGAGACCCAGTACTTC	CASSLQGNQETQYF
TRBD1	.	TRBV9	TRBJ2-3	TGTGCCAGCAGCGTGGACAGGGATGAAGATACGCAGTATTTT	CASSVDRDEDTQYF
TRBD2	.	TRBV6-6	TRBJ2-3	TGTGCCAGCAGGCTTAGCGGGAGGGGAGGAGATACGCAGTATTTT	CASRLSGRGGDTQYF
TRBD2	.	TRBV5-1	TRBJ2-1	TGCGCCAGCAGCTTGGCCGATTTAGGCGGGGGGTGGGGGAATGAGCAGTTCTTC	CASSLADLGGGWGNEQFF
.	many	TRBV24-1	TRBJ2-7	TGTGCCACCAGTGATTCTTGGACGGAGAGGCTGTACTTC	CATSDSWTERLYF
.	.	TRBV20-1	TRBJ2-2	TGCAGTGCTAACCCTAGATTGAACACCGGGGAGCTGTTTTTT	CSANPRLNTGELFF
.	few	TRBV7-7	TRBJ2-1	TGTGCCAGCAGCCGGGGTGGGCCCAGGGACAATGAGCAGTTCTTC	CASSRGGPRDNEQFF
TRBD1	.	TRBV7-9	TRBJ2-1	TGTGCCAGCAGCTTCCCGACAGGGGCCCCAGGGAATGAGCAGTTCTTC	CASSFPTGAPGNEQFF
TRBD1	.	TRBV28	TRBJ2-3	TGTGCCAGCAGTCCCTACAGGGGAACTTTGGATACGCAGTATTTT	CASSPYRGTLDTQYF
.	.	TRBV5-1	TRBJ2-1	TGCGCCAGCAGCTTGGAGTGGGGCGTAAACAATGAGCAGTTCTTC	CASSLEWGVNNEQFF
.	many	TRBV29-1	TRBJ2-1	TGCAGCGTTACGGCAGGGGAAAGGGGCAATGAGCAGTTCTTC	CSVTAGERGNEQFF